These 10 T cell receptor beta chains were all obtained from the same sample, sequenced in a study of blood T cell repertoires in COVID-19. Some clones are missing from TCRdb's copy, which holds only in-frame ones; the method was immunoSEQ multiplex PCR. The top ten clones hold 1.4% to 1.5% of a sample with 350,000 to 500,000 clones, 88% of them seen once. Sequenced input: PBMCs or T cells enriched from blood (not recorded which). The receptor source for this set is a woman between 18 and 30 years old who had been exposed to COVID-19.

The gene calls are TRBV19 and TRBJ1-1; tentative D call: TRBD1 (6 bases). CDR1 is LNHDA and CDR2 is SQIVND in the germline V gene (reference sequence). The length of the CDR3 is 14 residues. Trimming left V 3 bases short and J 7 bases short, with 15 bases between. CDR3 DNA: TGTGCCAGTAGTATTGCGCAGGGGACGAATGAAGCTTTCTTT. Translation gives CASSIAQGTNEAFF.

The chain employs TRBV2 and TRBJ1-4, with 9 bases that match TRBD1. This CDR3 has 18 amino acids. J lost 4 bases, V lost 6 bases, and 15 bases had no gene match. CDR1 is SNHLY, CDR2 FYNNEI, per germline. The chain's CDR3 is CASRQFLGQGVYNEKLFF. CDR3 sequence (DNA): TGTGCCAGCAGGCAATTTCTGGGACAGGGCGTATATAATGAAAAACTGTTTTTT.

This clone was picked up one time. This sequence joins TRBV3-1 (or the pseudogene TRBV3-2) and TRBJ2-3, with 9 bases aligning to TRBD2. Germline V lookup: CDR1 LGHDT, CDR2 YNNKEL (reference sequence). The CDR3 covers 14 residues. V was clipped by 7 bases and J by 5 bases; unmatched bases: 7. The CDR3 nucleotides are TGTGCCAGCAATAGGCTAGCGGGGATAGATACGCAGTATTTT. This translates into CASNRLAGIDTQYF.

This clone was picked up a small number of times. The V and J genes are TRBV27 and TRBJ1-5; possibly TRBD1 for D (6 bases). Germline V gene lookup returns CDR1 MNHEY and CDR2 SMNVEV (reference sequence). CDR3 length equals 14 residues. The ends were cut back, 7 bases at V and 3 bases at J, with 13 bases in the middle. The CDR3 reads CASKVTGLNQPQHF. CDR3 DNA sequence: TGTGCCAGCAAGGTCACAGGGCTCAATCAGCCCCAGCATTTT.

The chain combines TRBV12-3 or TRBV12-4 with TRBJ1-1; D uncertain. This CDR3 region has 13 residues. Between the trimmed V and J ends, which lost 6 bases and 1 base, there was a span of 9 bases. CDR3 sequence reads: CASRITGNTEAFF. In nucleotides, the CDR3 is TGTGCCAGCAGAATCACGGGGAACACTGAAGCTTTCTTT.

The chain links TRBV27 to TRBJ2-7, with D unresolved. The germline CDR1 and CDR2 sequences are MNHEY and SMNVEV (reference sequence). The CDR3 covers 14 residues. Trimming cost V 5 bases and J 1 base, with 12 bases left between them. The CDR3 region is CASSPRRSSYEQYF. The CDR3 DNA reads as TGTGCCAGCAGTCCCCGCAGGTCGTCCTACGAGCAGTACTTC.

A few counts support this clone. CDR3 coding DNA: TGTGCCAGCAGCCCCCACTTAAACGAGCAGTACTTC. It yields the protein CASSPHLNEQYF. The chain combines TRBV7-9 with TRBJ2-7, with D hard to call. V gave up 5 bases and J gave up 5 bases, with 10 bases separating them. The CDR3 length is 12 residues. Germline loops: CDR1 SEHNR, CDR2 FQNEAQ (reference sequence).

This sequence joins TRBV13 and TRBJ2-7; 9 bases align to TRBD1. The V gene's germline CDR1 is PRHDT and CDR2 FYEKMQ (reference sequence). With V trimmed by 6 bases and J by 2 bases, 8 bases remained unmatched. This CDR3 contains 15 residues. CDR3 loop: CASRRRQGVTYEQYF. Written as DNA, the CDR3 is TGTGCCAGCAGGAGGCGACAGGGGGTTACCTACGAGCAGTACTTC.

The genes are TRBV9 and TRBJ2-3, with TRBD1 identical over 8 bases. Losses at the gene ends were 4 bases for V and 0 bases for J; bases not matched to a gene: 4. This CDR3 contains 15 residues. Looked up from germline, CDR1 is SGDLS and CDR2 is YYNGEE. The CDR3, as DNA: TGTGCCAGCAGCCCCCGACAGGGGAGCACAGATACGCAGTATTTT. It translates to CASSPRQGSTDTQYF.

The chain combines TRBV10-3 with TRBJ2-5, with TRBD2 as a possible D gene (6 bases). Germline loops: CDR1 ENHRY, CDR2 SYGVKD. The V end lost 6 bases, the J end lost 6 bases, and 20 bases lay between the germline ends. This CDR3 contains 15 residues. CDR3 in DNA: TGTGCCATCAGCACCACCTCGGAGGGCGGGAAGACCCAGTACTTC. It translates to CAISTTSEGGKTQYF.